One sample yielded the 23 T cell receptor beta chains listed below, sequenced in a study of CD8 T cells in Susac syndrome. The RNA, about 0.5 to 1 ug, was put through reverse transcription using random hexamers. TCRdb used MiXCR to reprocess the immunoSEQ multiplex PCR reads, holding one entry per CDR3 protein. Altogether 100,000 or so distinct CDR3 sequences are present, roughly 94% being singletons, with the ten largest covering about 0.29%. Specimen: CD4+ T cells from PBMCs. The origin of the receptors is a human donor with Susac syndrome.

The V gene is TRBV4-3, the J gene TRBJ2-7; 7 bases line up with TRBD2. V lost 0 bases, J lost 7 bases, and 9 bases stayed unmatched. Germline V gene lookup returns CDR1 LGHNA and CDR2 YSLEER. CDR3 size: 15 residues. This CDR3 is CASSQEGSGAHEQYF. For the CDR3, the DNA is TGCGCCAGCAGCCAAGAGGGCAGCGGGGCCCATGAGCAGTACTTC.

This clonotype was counted between two and nine times. The chain has TRBV18 and TRBJ2-7, with TRBD1 as a possible D gene (5 bases). The ends were cut back, 3 bases at V and 2 bases at J, with 17 bases in the middle. The CDR3 spans 16 residues. CDR1 is KGHSH, CDR2 LQKENI, per germline. The CDR3 region is CASSPTAGILTYEQYF. CDR3 bases: TGTGCCAGCTCACCGACCGCAGGGATCTTAACCTACGAGCAGTACTTC.

The rearrangement uses TRBV6-5 and TRBJ1-5; a possible D gene is TRBD1 (6 bases). Germline lookup yields CDR1 MNHEY and CDR2 SVGAGI. The CDR3 contains 15 residues. The germline V and J ends were trimmed by 3 bases and 4 bases, with 13 bases remaining between them. CDR3 DNA sequence: TGTGCCAGCAGTTATTCTGGTGACAGGAATCAGCCCCAGCATTTT. This gives the protein CASSYSGDRNQPQHF.

The chain links TRBV7-9 to TRBJ1-2; TRBD1 agrees at 10 bases. This CDR3 comprises 15 residues. Germline V gene data show CDR1 as SEHNR and CDR2 as FQNEAQ (reference sequence). Trimming cost V 3 bases and J 5 bases; bases outside gene matches: 6. CDR3 region: CASSLRGTGVYGYTF. The CDR3 nucleotides are TGTGCCAGCAGCTTGCGTGGGACAGGGGTTTATGGCTACACCTTC.

The chain links TRBV5-1 to TRBJ2-3; unclear D gene. The length of the CDR3 is 12 residues. CDR1 and CDR2 (germline): SGHRS, YFSETQ. Trimming shortened V by 2 bases and J by 13 bases, and 14 bases separated the two germline ends. CDR3 coding DNA: TGCGCCAGCAGCTTCGATGGCAGTTCTAAGTATTTT. Its translation: CASSFDGSSKYF.

The genes are TRBV5-1 and TRBJ2-1; TRBD2 is a possible D gene (7 bases). Germline assignment: CDR1 SGHRS and CDR2 YFSETQ. V lost 1 base to trimming and J lost 5 bases, with 16 bases between them. The CDR3 extends over 16 amino acids. The CDR3 DNA reads as TGCGCCAGCAGCTTGATTGCGGGGGCGATAGACAATGAGCAGTTCTTC. It encodes CASSLIAGAIDNEQFF.

V gene TRBV24-1 combines with J gene TRBJ2-5; 10 bases match TRBD1. This CDR3 contains 15 residues. From germline, CDR1 is KGHDR and CDR2 SFDVKD. Trimming at V came to 4 bases and at J to 5 bases, leaving 6 bases not matched to a gene. This CDR3 is CATSDATGGAETQYF. Here the CDR3 DNA reads TGTGCCACCAGTGACGCGACAGGGGGCGCGGAGACCCAGTACTTC.

The V gene is TRBV12-3 or TRBV12-4, the J gene TRBJ1-1; D might be TRBD1 (5 bases). Trimming took off 6 bases at V and 1 base at J, with 15 bases between the two ends. The CDR3 length is 15 residues. The DNA of the CDR3 is TGTGCCAGCAGCCCCTCGAGCAGGGCGAACACTGAAGCTTTCTTT. It yields the protein CASSPSSRANTEAFF.

The chain is built from TRBV20-1 and TRBJ2-3; perhaps TRBD2 as D (6 bases). The CDR3 extends over 13 amino acids. Germline CDR1 and CDR2: DFQATT and SNEGSKA (reference sequence). CDR3 DNA: TGCTCAAGCGACGGCGGGATCACAGATACGCAGTATTTT. Amino acid sequence: CSSDGGITDTQYF.

This clonotype came up a few times. V and J are TRBV5-4 and TRBJ2-1; TRBD2 might be the D (5 bases). The CDR3 sequence is 11 residues long. The germline V gene has CDR1 SGHNT and CDR2 YYREEE (reference sequence). Trimming pared 3 bases from V and 7 bases from J, leaving 5 bases between. In DNA form, the CDR3 reads TGTGCCAGCAGCTCGGGGAATGAGCAGTTCTTC. This translates into CASSSGNEQFF.

The CDR3 DNA follows: TGTGCCTGGGGAACACGGAGCGGGGAGCAGTACTTC. Translated: CAWGTRSGEQYF. This chain links TRBV30 with TRBJ2-7, with a weak D call TRBD2 (6 bases). This CDR3 is 12 amino acids long. The V end was cut by 5 bases, the J end by 7 bases, with 15 bases between. CDR1 is GTSNPN, CDR2 SVGIG, per germline (reference sequence).

The rearrangement joins TRBV11-2 to TRBJ1-2; possible D gene TRBD1, 5 bases. The V end lost 6 bases, the J end lost 6 bases, and 14 bases lay between the germline ends. CDR3 length: 13 amino acids. Germline loops: CDR1 SGHAT, CDR2 FQNNGV. The CDR3 region is CASSRAGIDGYTF. The DNA of the CDR3 is TGTGCCAGCAGTCGAGCAGGGATTGATGGCTACACCTTC. Full variable domain (missing parts from reference TRBV11-2 and TRBJ1-2): EAGVAQSPRYKIIEKRQSVAFWCNPISGHATLYWYQQILGQGPKLLIQFQNNGVVDDSQLPKDRFSAERLKGVDSTLKIQPAKLEDSAVYLCASSRAGIDGYTFGSGTRLTVV.

This clonotype was recorded once. The gene calls are TRBV9 and TRBJ2-1, with 10 bases identical to TRBD1. The length of the CDR3 is 15 residues. Per the germline V gene, CDR1 is SGDLS and CDR2 is YYNGEE. Losses at the gene ends were 4 bases for V and 4 bases for J; bases not matched to a gene: 5. CDR3 DNA sequence: TGTGCCAGCAGCCCCGGGACAGGGGCTTACAATGAGCAGTTCTTC. It is translated as CASSPGTGAYNEQFF.

Only a few counts were recorded for this clonotype. The chain links TRBV20-1 to TRBJ1-5; D may be TRBD1 (5 bases). V lost 3 bases and J 0 bases, leaving 6 bases between the germline ends. The CDR3 length is 13 residues. From germline, CDR1 is DFQATT and CDR2 SNEGSKA (reference sequence). The CDR3, as DNA: TGCAGTGCTAGGACAGATAGCAATCAGCCCCAGCATTTT. It encodes CSARTDSNQPQHF.

V usage is TRBV30 and J usage is TRBJ2-5; D not certain. Per the germline V gene, CDR1 is GTSNPN and CDR2 is SVGIG (reference sequence). Trimming left V 0 bases short and J 0 bases short, with 5 bases between. This CDR3 spans 13 amino acids. The CDR3 spells CAWSVRHQETQYF. DNA for the CDR3: TGTGCCTGGAGTGTGCGGCACCAAGAGACCCAGTACTTC.

CDR3 residues: CATSRGQGEVETQYF. The CDR3 nucleotides read TGTGCCACCAGCAGAGGACAGGGGGAAGTAGAGACCCAGTACTTC. The genes are TRBV15 and TRBJ2-5, with 9 nucleotides matching TRBD1. V was pared by 1 base and J by 4 bases, with 4 bases of the junction left unmatched. Germline V gene lookup returns CDR1 LNHNV and CDR2 YYDKDF (reference sequence). The CDR3 sequence is 15 residues long.

V and J are TRBV4-2 and TRBJ2-7; D possibly corresponds to TRBD2 (6 bases). The V end lost 3 bases, the J end lost 4 bases, and 19 bases lay between the germline ends. CDR3 size: 16 residues. Looked up from germline, CDR1 is LGHNA and CDR2 is YNFKEQ. Here the CDR3 DNA reads TGTGCCAGCAGCCAGGTCGGGGGACCACCAGGGTACGAGCAGTACTTC. As protein: CASSQVGGPPGYEQYF.

This chain connects TRBV25-1 to TRBJ2-1; the D call may be TRBD1 or TRBD2 (5 bases each). With 7 bases removed from V and 10 bases from J, the gap between germline ends came to 14 bases. Germline loops: CDR1 MGHDK, CDR2 SYGVNS. The length of the CDR3 is 12 residues. CDR3 bases: TGTGCCAGCATTCGGGACCCCGAAGAGCAGTTCTTC. This gives the protein CASIRDPEEQFF.

The table lists this clonotype with a count of one. This chain joins TRBV12-3 or TRBV12-4 and TRBJ1-1, with D hard to call. The CDR3 is 13 amino acids. V lost 7 bases, J lost 1 base, and 10 bases lay in between. The CDR3 spells CASTSVGNTEAFF. CDR3 DNA sequence: TGTGCCAGCACCTCGGTAGGGAACACTGAAGCTTTCTTT.

The CDR3 loop is CASSLAGGGAEAFF. The CDR3 nucleotides read TGCGCCAGCAGCTTGGCGGGCGGCGGAGCTGAAGCTTTCTTT. This chain joins TRBV5-1 and TRBJ1-1, with D hard to call. V lost 0 bases and J lost 6, with 12 bases in between. CDR3 length: 14 residues. Germline loops: CDR1 SGHRS, CDR2 YFSETQ. Combining the CDR3 with reference TRBV5-1 and TRBJ1-1 gives the whole variable domain KAGVTQTPRYLIKTRGQQVTLSCSPISGHRSVSWYQQTPGQGLQFLFEYFSETQRNKGNFPGRFSGRQFSNSRSEMNVSTLELGDSALYLCASSLAGGGAEAFFGQGTRLTVV.

The rearrangement links TRBV9 to TRBJ2-1; tentatively, D is TRBD2 (5 bases). Trimming removed 0 bases from V and 8 bases from J, with 12 bases in between. This CDR3 contains 14 residues. Germline CDR1 is SGDLS and CDR2 is YYNGEE. The CDR3 bases are TGTGCCAGCAGCGTAGGAAGGAGGCCGGATGAGCAGTTCTTC. Protein: CASSVGRRPDEQFF.

The gene calls are TRBV15 and TRBJ2-5; D uncertain. CDR1 is LNHNV and CDR2 is YYDKDF in the germline V gene (reference sequence). The length of the CDR3 is 16 residues. Trimming left V 1 base short and J 0 bases short, with 12 bases between. The CDR3 region has the DNA TGTGCCACCAGCAGAGGTCTGACCGAGTACCAAGAGACCCAGTACTTC. Residues: CATSRGLTEYQETQYF.

The CDR3 nucleotides are TGCAGCGTTGGGTCCAGGGGGCTCTCTGAAGCTTTCTTT. Its translation is CSVGSRGLSEAFF. This chain links TRBV29-1 with TRBJ1-1; 8 positions agree with TRBD1. V was clipped by 4 bases and J by 6 bases; unmatched bases: 7. CDR1 is SQVTM, CDR2 ANQGSEA, per germline. The CDR3 extends over 13 amino acids.